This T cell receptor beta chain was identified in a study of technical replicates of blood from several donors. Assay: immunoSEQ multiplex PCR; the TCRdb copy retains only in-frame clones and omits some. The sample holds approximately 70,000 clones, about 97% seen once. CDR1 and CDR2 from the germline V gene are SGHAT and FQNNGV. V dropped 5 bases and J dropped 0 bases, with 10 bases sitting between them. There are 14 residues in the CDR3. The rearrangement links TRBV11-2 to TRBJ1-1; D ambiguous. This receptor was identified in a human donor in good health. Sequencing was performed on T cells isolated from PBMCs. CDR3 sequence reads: CASSAGPMNTEAFF. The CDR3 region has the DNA TGTGCCAGCAGCGCGGGTCCCATGAACACTGAAGCTTTCTTT.